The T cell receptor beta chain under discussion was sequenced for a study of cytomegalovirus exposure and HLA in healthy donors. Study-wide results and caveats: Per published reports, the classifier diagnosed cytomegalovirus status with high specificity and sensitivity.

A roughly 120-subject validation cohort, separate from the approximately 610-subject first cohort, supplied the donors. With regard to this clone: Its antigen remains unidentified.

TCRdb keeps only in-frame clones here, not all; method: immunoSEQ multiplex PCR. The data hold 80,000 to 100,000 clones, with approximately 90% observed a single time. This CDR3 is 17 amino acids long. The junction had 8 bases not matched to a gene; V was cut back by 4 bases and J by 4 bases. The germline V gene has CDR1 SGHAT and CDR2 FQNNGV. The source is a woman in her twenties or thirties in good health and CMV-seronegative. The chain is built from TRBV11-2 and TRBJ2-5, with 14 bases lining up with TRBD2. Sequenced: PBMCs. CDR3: CASSYGTSGSASETQYF. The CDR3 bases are TGTGCCAGCAGCTACGGGACTAGCGGGAGTGCGTCAGAGACCCAGTACTTC.